Below, 4 T cell receptor beta chains from the same sample are listed, as sequenced in a study of Graves' ophthalmopathy and Graves' hyperthyroidism. Investigators amplified TCR beta CDR3 regions from RNA transcripts. The workflow started with a first-round RT-PCR run with HTBI primers and then moved on to a second-round multiplex PCR. TCRdb fed the multiplex PCR reads into MiXCR, producing one record per CDR3 protein. In the table there are 600,000 to 950,000 distinct CDR3 sequences, 40% of which are singletons. Sequenced: peripheral blood. Source of these receptors: an adult man with Graves' ophthalmopathy.

This chain links TRBV2 with TRBJ2-7; possibly TRBD1 for D (6 bases). The CDR3 consists of 16 residues. V was clipped by 6 bases and J by 3 bases, with 21 bases between them. Germline V gene data show CDR1 as SNHLY and CDR2 as FYNNEI. CDR3 nucleotides: TGTGCCAGCAGCACCGGGACACCCGTCAGACTCTACGAGCAGTACTTC. Translated: CASSTGTPVRLYEQYF.

This clonotype was detected only once. This chain joins TRBV9 and TRBJ1-1, with TRBD1 as a possible D gene (5 bases). Trimming cost V 0 bases and J 4 bases, with 16 bases left between them. Per germline, CDR1 SGDLS and CDR2 YYNGEE. This CDR3 has 16 residues. CDR3 coding DNA: TGTGCCAGCAGCGTAGGAGGGGCCGGGGCAGGCACTGAAGCTTTCTTT. Its protein is CASSVGGAGAGTEAFF. Full variable domain (remainder filled in from reference TRBV9 and TRBJ1-1): DSGVTQTPKHLITATGQRVTLRCSPRSGDLSVYWYQQSLDQGLQFLIQYYNGEERAKGNILERFSAQQFPDLHSELNLSSLELGDSALYFCASSVGGAGAGTEAFFGQGTRLTVV.

This clonotype appeared a few times. The rearrangement joins TRBV4-2 to TRBJ2-7; a weak D match, TRBD1 (6 bases). This CDR3 is built from 14 residues. With 6 bases removed from V and 5 bases from J, the gap between germline ends came to 17 bases. Germline V gene data show CDR1 as LGHNA and CDR2 as YNFKEQ. The CDR3 DNA reads TGTGCCAGCAGGCAAACACAGGGTTTCCACGAGCAGTACTTC. This codes for CASRQTQGFHEQYF.

A single count supports this clonotype. The junction differs from germline at one of its ends, possibly a read error. V and J are TRBV25-1 and TRBJ2-1; 8 nucleotides agree with TRBD2. The CDR3 extends over 15 amino acids. The germline CDR1 and CDR2 sequences are MGHDK and SYGVNS. This CDR3 is CASSDSAGGVWEQFF. The CDR3 nucleotides are TGTGCCAGCAGTGATAGTGCCGGGGGGGTTTGGGAGCAATTCTTC.